This TCR beta chain was identified during a study of T cells in Graves' hyperthyroidism and ophthalmopathy. Study outcomes and limitations: A model built on 13 V-J features separated ophthalmopathy from stable hyperthyroidism.

Trimming pared 7 bases from V and 2 bases from J, leaving 16 bases between. CDR1 is MNHEY and CDR2 is SVGEGT in the germline V gene. The CDR3 spans 15 residues. The table lists this clonotype with a few counts. The antigen remains undetermined. RNA transcripts gave rise to amplified TCR beta CDR3 regions. A set of HTBI primers served as the primers for a first-round RT-PCR of the TCR CDR3. TCRdb called the multiplex PCR reads again in MiXCR, with one record for every CDR3 protein. The repertoire holds more than 650,000 distinct CDR3 sequences, with 14% as singletons. The sequence was obtained from a woman under 30 with Graves' hyperthyroidism. The V and J genes are TRBV6-2 or TRBV6-3 and TRBJ2-3; D is unresolved. The specimen was blood. The CDR3 here is CASTRDGFNTDTQYF. CDR3 nucleotide sequence: TGTGCCAGCACCAGAGACGGTTTCAACACAGATACGCAGTATTTT.